Described below is a single T cell receptor (beta chain) sequence and its context. This sample was taken from a study of T cell changes during pregnancy in multiple sclerosis. Assay used: immunoSEQ multiplex PCR; TCRdb lists only in-frame clones, some missing. The sample has tens of thousands of clones, roughly nine tenths seen once. Germline V gene data show CDR1 as MNHEY and CDR2 as SVGAGI. The CDR3 runs 15 residues. V trimming: 2 bases; J trimming: 4 bases; junction bases outside the gene matches: 7. This TCR was sampled from a female donor in good health, enrolled as a control in a pregnancy study. The chain uses TRBV6-5 and TRBJ2-5, with 7 bases identical to TRBD2. Sequenced here: CD4+ T cells from peripheral blood mononuclear cells, sampled in the third trimester of pregnancy. DNA of the CDR3: TGTGCCAGCAGTTACAGCGGGACGGTCCGAGAGACCCAGTACTTC. Encoded protein: CASSYSGTVRETQYF.